Listed here are 18 T cell receptor beta chains from one sample, sequenced in a study of cytomegalovirus exposure and HLA in healthy donors. Researchers ran the PCR with 60 Vbeta and 13 Jbeta primers. Sequenced by immunoSEQ multiplex PCR; TCRdb stores in-frame clones only, minus some. The data contain roughly 56,000 clones, 70% to 80% of them singletons. The sequenced sample was PBMCs. These receptors were taken from a man aged 45-65 years in good health and CMV-seropositive.

The CDR3 loop reads CASSSDRGQSQPQHF. CDR3 coding DNA: TGTGCCAGCAGCTCAGACAGGGGGCAGAGTCAGCCCCAGCATTTT. This chain links TRBV7-3 with TRBJ1-5, with 10 bases that match TRBD1. Germline trimming cut 4 bases from V and 6 bases from J; bases unmatched to any gene: 6. This CDR3 has 15 residues. Per the germline V gene, CDR1 is SGHTA and CDR2 is FQGTGA.

This clone has a single count. This chain connects TRBV5-1 to TRBJ2-1, with D hard to call. V lost 2 bases and J 0 bases, leaving 6 bases between the germline ends. The length of the CDR3 is 14 residues. The germline V gene encodes CDR1 SGHRS and CDR2 YFSETQ. In DNA form, the CDR3 reads TGCGCCAGCAGCTTCGCTAGCTCCTACAATGAGCAGTTCTTC. This encodes CASSFASSYNEQFF.

The chain uses TRBV27 and TRBJ2-1; 8 bases align to TRBD1. The CDR3 length is 14 residues. Germline CDR1 reads MNHEY; CDR2 reads SMNVEV (reference sequence). Trimming removed 7 bases from V and 5 bases from J; junction bases left unmatched: 7. The CDR3 DNA reads TGTGCCAGCAAAAGGGCAGGGGGCCACAATGAGCAGTTCTTC. Translated: CASKRAGGHNEQFF.

The chain links TRBV6-4 to TRBJ2-1, with TRBD2 as a possible D gene (5 bases). V was pared by 5 bases and J by 2 bases, with 7 bases between. The CDR3 is 13 residues long. From germline, CDR1 is MRHNA and CDR2 SNTAGT. This CDR3 is CASSSGAYNEQFF. Here the CDR3 DNA reads TGTGCCAGCAGTAGCGGAGCCTACAATGAGCAGTTCTTC.

The gene calls are TRBV5-4 and TRBJ1-5; D gene uncertain. The CDR3 is 13 amino acids. Germline values: CDR1 SGHNT, CDR2 YYREEE (reference sequence). The V end lost 4 bases, the J end lost 0 bases, and 5 bases lay between the germline ends. The CDR3 DNA reads TGTGCCAGCAGCCAGGATAGCAATCAGCCCCAGCATTTT. It codes for CASSQDSNQPQHF.

The chain carries TRBV5-5 and TRBJ2-4; 9 positions agree with TRBD1. This CDR3 is 17 amino acids long. V lost 2 bases to trimming and J lost 1 base; unmatched junction nucleotides: 7. The germline CDR1 and CDR2 sequences are SGHKS and YYEKEE (reference sequence). The CDR3 here is CASSFGTGSFAKNIQYF. CDR3 nucleotides: TGTGCCAGCAGCTTTGGGACAGGGAGCTTTGCCAAAAACATTCAGTACTTC.

The table lists this clone with a few counts. The gene calls are TRBV28 and TRBJ1-1; perhaps TRBD1 as D (5 bases). CDR1 MDHEN and CDR2 SYDVKM come from the germline V gene. V was cut by 1 base and J by 5 bases, with 8 bases left in between. This CDR3 contains 13 residues. The CDR3 DNA reads TGTGCCAGCAGTTTATCAGGGATTACTGAAGCTTTCTTT. Protein sequence: CASSLSGITEAFF.

This chain links TRBV4-2 with TRBJ1-4; 8 bases are shared with TRBD1. Trimming removed 0 bases from V and 2 bases from J; junction bases left unmatched: 2. Germline V gene data show CDR1 as LGHNA and CDR2 as YNFKEQ. This CDR3 has 16 amino acids. In DNA, the CDR3 is TGTGCCAGCAGCCAAGAGGGACAGGCTACTAATGAAAAACTGTTTTTT. It is translated as CASSQEGQATNEKLFF.

The chain has TRBV7-9 and TRBJ2-2, with 14 bases fitting TRBD2. Germline CDR1 is SEHNR and CDR2 is FQNEAQ (reference sequence). V lost 5 bases and J lost 0; bases outside the gene matches: 2. The CDR3 is made up of 17 amino acids. The CDR3 sequence is CASSPTSGGANTGELFF. The CDR3 nucleotides read TGTGCCAGCAGCCCGACTAGCGGGGGGGCGAACACCGGGGAGCTGTTTTTT.

The chain employs TRBV5-4 and TRBJ2-7; 10 nucleotides line up with TRBD2. This CDR3 has 15 amino acids. The germline gives CDR1 SGHNT, CDR2 YYREEE (reference sequence). After removal of 4 bases from V and 4 bases from J, the junction contained 8 bases not matched to a gene. CDR3: CASSALAGEAYEQYF. The CDR3 bases are TGTGCCAGCAGCGCCCTAGCGGGGGAAGCTTACGAGCAGTACTTC. The full variable domain, completed using reference TRBV5-4 and TRBJ2-7, is ETGVTQSPTHLIKTRGQQVTLRCSSQSGHNTVSWYQQALGQGPQFIFQYYREEENGRGNFPPRFSGLQFPNYSSELNVNALELDDSALYLCASSALAGEAYEQYFGPGTRLTVT.

The V call is TRBV28, the J call TRBJ2-7; 7 bases line up with TRBD1. This CDR3 is 14 amino acids long. The germline V gene encodes CDR1 MDHEN and CDR2 SYDVKM. V shed 5 bases, J shed 2 bases, and the junction held 6 bases outside the gene matches. CDR3 residues: CASSQVGQTYEQYF. The DNA for the CDR3 is TGTGCCAGCAGTCAGGTGGGACAGACCTACGAGCAGTACTTC.

The chain links TRBV2 to TRBJ2-1, with D possibly TRBD2 on 5 matching bases. This CDR3 is built from 13 residues. CDR1 is SNHLY and CDR2 is FYNNEI in the germline V gene. Trimming shortened V by 3 bases and J by 9 bases, and 12 bases separated the two germline ends. CDR3 residues: CASSERGRSEQFF. The CDR3 DNA sequence: TGTGCCAGCAGTGAGCGAGGGCGGAGTGAGCAGTTCTTC.

The chain employs TRBV23-1 and TRBJ2-2; maybe TRBD1 (7 bases). TRBV23-1 is identified as an open reading frame with a role that is uncertain. V was clipped by 0 bases and J by 5 bases, with 13 bases between them. The CDR3 length is 16 residues. CDR3 DNA sequence: TGCGCCAGCAGTCAATCGAAACAGGGGAGGACCGGGGAGCTGTTTTTT. Encoded protein: CASSQSKQGRTGELFF.

The chain combines TRBV7-3 with TRBJ2-2; TRBD2 aligns across 12 bases. The J segment lost 0 bases and the V segment lost 5 bases, leaving 4 bases of the junction unmatched. This CDR3 contains 17 residues. CDR1 and CDR2 from the germline V gene are SGHTA and FQGTGA. The DNA for the CDR3 is TGTGCCAGCAGCCAAGGGACTAGCGGGCCGAACACCGGGGAGCTGTTTTTT. Protein sequence: CASSQGTSGPNTGELFF.

This sequence joins TRBV4-1 and TRBJ2-5, with D unclear. Looked up from germline, CDR1 is MGHRA and CDR2 is YSYEKL. V shed 1 base and J shed 7 bases, with 10 bases lying between them. The CDR3 sequence is 13 residues long. The CDR3 here is CASSQGLLATQYF. In nucleotides, the CDR3 is TGCGCCAGCAGCCAAGGGCTGCTCGCGACCCAGTACTTC.

V is TRBV10-3 and J is TRBJ2-3, with 12 bases matching TRBD2. This CDR3 comprises 14 residues. The V gene's germline CDR1 is ENHRY and CDR2 SYGVKD. Trimming took 6 bases from V and 6 from J; bases not matched to a gene: 4. The CDR3 DNA reads TGTGCCATCAGGACTAGCGGGAGTAGCGATACGCAGTATTTT. Translating gives CAIRTSGSSDTQYF.

CDR3: CASSLFGRGSNQPQHF. DNA for the CDR3: TGTGCCAGCAGCTTGTTCGGCAGGGGTAGCAATCAGCCCCAGCATTTT. This chain uses TRBV5-6 with TRBJ1-5; tentative D call: TRBD1 (6 bases). Deletions cut 1 base from V and 0 bases from J, with 11 bases between. The CDR3 is 16 residues long. Looked up from germline, CDR1 is SGHDT and CDR2 is YYEEEE.

This chain links TRBV6-6 with TRBJ2-1; no firm D call. In germline, CDR1 is MNHNY, CDR2 SVGAGI (reference sequence). The CDR3 runs to 14 residues. V was shortened by 6 bases and J by 0 bases, with 9 bases between the two germline ends. The CDR3 sequence is CASRLSDSYNEQFF. The CDR3 bases are TGTGCCAGCAGGCTAAGCGACTCCTACAATGAGCAGTTCTTC.